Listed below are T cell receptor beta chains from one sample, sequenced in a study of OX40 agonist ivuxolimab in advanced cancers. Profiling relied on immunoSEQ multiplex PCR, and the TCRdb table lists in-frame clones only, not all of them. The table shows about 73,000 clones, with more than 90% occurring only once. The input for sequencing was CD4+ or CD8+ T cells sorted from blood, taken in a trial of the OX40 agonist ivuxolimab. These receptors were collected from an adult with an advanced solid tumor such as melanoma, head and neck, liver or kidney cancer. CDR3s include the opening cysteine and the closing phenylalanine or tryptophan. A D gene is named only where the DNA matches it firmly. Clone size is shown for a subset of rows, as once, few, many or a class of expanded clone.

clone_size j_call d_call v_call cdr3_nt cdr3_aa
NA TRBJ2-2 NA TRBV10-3 TGTGCCATCAGTACGGCCGGGGAGCTGTTTTTT CAISTAGELFF
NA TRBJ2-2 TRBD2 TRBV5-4 TGTGCCAGCAGCTGGGGACTAGCGGGGGGACCCACCGGGGAGCTGTTTTTT CASSWGLAGGPTGELFF
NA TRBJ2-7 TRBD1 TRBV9 TGTGCCAGCAGCGAGGGGACAGGGACCTCCTACGAGCAGTACTTC CASSEGTGTSYEQYF
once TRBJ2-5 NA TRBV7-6 TGTGCCAGCAGCCCCCGACTTCTACTTCAAGAGACCCAGTACTTC CASSPRLLLQETQYF
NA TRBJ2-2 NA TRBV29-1 TGCAGCGCCGTTCCGGGAGAGGGCACCGGGGAGCTGTTTTTT CSAVPGEGTGELFF
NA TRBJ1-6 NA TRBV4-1 TGCGCCAGCAGCCAAATGTCTGGACCTAATTCACCCCTCCACTTT CASSQMSGPNSPLHF
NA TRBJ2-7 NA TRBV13 TGTGCCAGCAGCTTAGGAGGGCAGGCATCAGCCTACGAGCAGTACTTC CASSLGGQASAYEQYF
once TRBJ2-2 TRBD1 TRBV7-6 TGTGCCAGCAGCCCACGTCCCAGGGGGCTCACCGGGGAGCTGTTTTTT CASSPRPRGLTGELFF
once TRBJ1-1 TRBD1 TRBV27 TGTGCCAGCAGTTTATTAGGGACAGCGAAACCTGAAGCTTTCTTT CASSLLGTAKPEAFF
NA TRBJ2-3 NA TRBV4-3 TGCGCCAGCAGCCAAGATGGGCTATCCCAATACACAGATACGCAGTATTTT CASSQDGLSQYTDTQYF
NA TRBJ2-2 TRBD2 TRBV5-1 TGCGCCAGTCCGAGAGGGACTAGCGGGGGGGAGGTCACCGGGGAGCTGTTTTTT CASPRGTSGGEVTGELFF
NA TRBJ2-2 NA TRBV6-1 TGTGCCAGCAGTGTCCCCGGGGAGCTGTTTTTT CASSVPGELFF
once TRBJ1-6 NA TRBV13 TGTGCCAGCAGCTTAGGGACATCCGCAGCTTCACCCCTCCACTTT CASSLGTSAASPLHF
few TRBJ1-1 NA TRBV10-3 TGTGCCATCAGGCCGTCCGGCACTGAAGCTTTCTTT CAIRPSGTEAFF
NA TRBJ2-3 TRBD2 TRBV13 TGTGCCAGCAGCTTCGTAGCGGGGGGGATTAACACAGATACGCAGTATTTT CASSFVAGGINTDTQYF
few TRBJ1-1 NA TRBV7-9 TGTGCCAGCAGCCATTTTCCTTTGACAGTCAACACTGAAGCTTTCTTT CASSHFPLTVNTEAFF
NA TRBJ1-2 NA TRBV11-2 TGTGCCAGCAGCTTAGACAGTGGCTATGGCTACACCTTC CASSLDSGYGYTF
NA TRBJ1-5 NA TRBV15 TGTGCCACCAGCCCTGTGAAGGGGCAGCCCCAGCATTTT CATSPVKGQPQHF
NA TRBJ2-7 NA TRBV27 TGTGCCAGCAGCCTAGGGCCTTCCTACGAGCAGTACTTC CASSLGPSYEQYF
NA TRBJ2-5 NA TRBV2 TGTGCCAGCAGTGGCGGACAGGGACTACAAGAGACCCAGTACTTC CASSGGQGLQETQYF
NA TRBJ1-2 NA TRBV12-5 TGTGCTAGTGGTCCGGGACGGGATGGCTACACCTTC CASGPGRDGYTF
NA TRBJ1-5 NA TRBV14 TGTGCCAGCAGCCTCGGATATAGCAATCAGCCCCAGCATTTT CASSLGYSNQPQHF
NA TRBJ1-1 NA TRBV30 TGTGCCTCACCGGACACTGAAGCTTTCTTT CASPDTEAFF
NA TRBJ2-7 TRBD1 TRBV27 TGTGCCAGCAGTTCGGGACAGGGGGCGGTCTACGAGCAGTACTTC CASSSGQGAVYEQYF
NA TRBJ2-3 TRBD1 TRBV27 TGTGCCAGCAGTTTTCTACAGGGGGTCCAAGTAAGCACAGATACGCAGTATTTT CASSFLQGVQVSTDTQYF
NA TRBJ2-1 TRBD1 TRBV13 TGTGCCAGCAGCTCCGGGACAGTACCTTACAATGAGCAGTTCTTC CASSSGTVPYNEQFF
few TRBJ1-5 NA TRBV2 TGTGCCAGCGGGTGGAATAGCAATCAGCCCCAGCATTTT CASGWNSNQPQHF
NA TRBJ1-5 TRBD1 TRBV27 TGTGCCAGCAGTTTACGACAGGGGGAAGGTCAGCCCCAGCATTTT CASSLRQGEGQPQHF
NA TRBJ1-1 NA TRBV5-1 TGCGCCAGCAGCCCCGGGGGGGGTCACACTGAAGCTTTCTTT CASSPGGGHTEAFF
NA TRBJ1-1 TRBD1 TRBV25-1 TGTGCCAGCAGTGGGCTGACAGGGGGCATTTCTGAAGCTTTCTTT CASSGLTGGISEAFF
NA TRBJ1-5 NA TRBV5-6 TGTGCCAGCAGCTTGGCCGCCAGCAGCAATCAGCCCCAGCATTTT CASSLAASSNQPQHF
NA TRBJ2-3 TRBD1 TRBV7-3 TGTGCCAGCAGCCCGAGGGGGCCAGCCAGCACAGATACGCAGTATTTT CASSPRGPASTDTQYF
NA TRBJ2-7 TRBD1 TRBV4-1 TGCGCCAGCAGCCAAGACTCGGGGACAGGGGTCTACGAGCAGTACTTC CASSQDSGTGVYEQYF
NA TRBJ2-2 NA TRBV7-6 TGTGCCAGCAGATCTCACTGGGGCAGTGACACCGGGGAGCTGTTTTTT CASRSHWGSDTGELFF
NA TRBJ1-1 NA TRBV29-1 TGCAGCGCCCCGAACCGGGGGAACACTGAAGCTTTCTTT CSAPNRGNTEAFF
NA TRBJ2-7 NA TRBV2 TGTGCCAGCCTCCTGGTTGGGAACTACGAGCAGTACTTC CASLLVGNYEQYF
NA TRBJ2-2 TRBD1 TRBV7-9 TGTGCCAGCAGCTTCCGCCCGGGACAGAGGTCCGGGGAGCTGTTTTTT CASSFRPGQRSGELFF
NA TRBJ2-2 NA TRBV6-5 TGTGCCAGCAGTGAGGGGCGGAACACCGGGGAGCTGTTTTTT CASSEGRNTGELFF
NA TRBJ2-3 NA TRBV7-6 TGTGCCAGCAGCCCCCCAATCGGTAGCACAGATACGCAGTATTTT CASSPPIGSTDTQYF
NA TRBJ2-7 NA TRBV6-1 TGTGCCAGCAGTGAAGTACCCGAGCAGTACTTC CASSEVPEQYF
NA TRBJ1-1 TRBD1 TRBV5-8 TGTGCCAGCAGCTTGGGACAGGGGGTTCCTGAAGCTTTCTTT CASSLGQGVPEAFF